This T cell receptor (beta chain) was identified in a study of blood T cells in healthy people across ages. The study, taken as a whole, reports: Strong correlation existed between TCR beta diversity and naive T cell percentage. The lack of PBMC sorting stopped any conclusive naive versus antigen-experienced comparison.

This clonotype appeared a single time. Its antigen is unidentified. The V gene end was trimmed by 0 bases and the J gene end by 7 bases; junction bases not matched to a gene: 8. Germline assignment: CDR1 DFQATT and CDR2 SNEGSKA (reference sequence). The CDR3 covers 15 residues. Isolation yielded PBMCs, at least 6 million per sample, in every case. Alongside a J-beta primer mix, a sample-barcoded 5' primer served in a second PCR lasting about 7 to 12 cycles. TCRdb re-called the 5' RACE reads with MiXCR, one entry per CDR3 protein. Found here are about 780,000 distinct CDR3 sequences, about 47% of them singletons; the top ten hold roughly 18%.

The rearrangement links TRBV20-1 to TRBJ2-1; 8 bases fit TRBD1. This receptor was identified in an elderly man in good health. Source material: blood. The CDR3 bases are TGCAGTGCTAGAGATCCACAGGGGGTCCTAAATGAGCAGTTCTTC. Translated: CSARDPQGVLNEQFF.